Shown below are 30 T cell receptor beta chains from a single sample sequenced in a study of blood T cell repertoires in COVID-19. The table came from immunoSEQ multiplex PCR; TCRdb's copy has only in-frame clones and leaves some out. The table has about 160,000 clones, around four fifths seen once; the top ten hold 22%. Sequencing used peripheral blood. The receptors were sampled from a woman aged 80 or over with acute or convalescent COVID-19.

The V call is TRBV5-4, the J call TRBJ2-1, with TRBD1 matching over 7 bases. CDR1 and CDR2 (germline): SGHNT, YYREEE (reference sequence). The CDR3 length is 14 residues. With 4 bases clipped from V and 6 bases from J, the junction kept 7 bases outside the gene matches. CDR3 protein: CASSEKGALNEQFF. The CDR3 DNA follows: TGTGCCAGCAGCGAAAAGGGGGCTCTCAATGAGCAGTTCTTC.

In its sample, this clone was seen a few times. In DNA, the CDR3 is TGTGCCAGCAGCACTATCGGGACAGGGGACGAAAAACTGTTTTTT. Its translation: CASSTIGTGDEKLFF. This chain links TRBV7-9 with TRBJ1-4; 10 positions agree with TRBD1. V shed 5 bases and J 8 bases; nucleotides not matched to a gene: 8. The CDR3 length is 15 residues. Germline V CDR1 and CDR2: SEHNR, FQNEAQ (reference sequence).

V is TRBV6-5 and J is TRBJ1-5; D perhaps matches TRBD1 (5 bases). CDR1 and CDR2 (germline): MNHEY, SVGAGI. The germline V and J ends were trimmed by 2 bases and 4 bases, with 15 bases remaining between them. The CDR3 extends over 16 amino acids. For the CDR3, the DNA is TGTGCCAGCAGTTACGGGGGAGGGGATAATAATCAGCCCCAGCATTTT. Translated: CASSYGGGDNNQPQHF.

The chain employs TRBV18 and TRBJ1-6; no clear D gene. The CDR3 has 14 amino acids. The V end lost 3 bases, the J end lost 5 bases, and 8 bases lay between the germline ends. CDR1 and CDR2 (germline): KGHSH, LQKENI. CDR3 protein: CASSPTSNNSPLHF. CDR3 DNA sequence: TGTGCCAGCTCACCGACAAGTAATAATTCACCCCTCCACTTT.

The rearrangement uses TRBV2 and TRBJ2-1; D uncertain. V gave up 6 bases and J gave up 0 bases, with 9 bases separating them. Germline assignment: CDR1 SNHLY and CDR2 FYNNEI. This CDR3 is built from 14 residues. The CDR3, as DNA: TGTGCCAGCAGCTACAGTAGCTCCTACAATGAGCAGTTCTTC. Translating it yields CASSYSSSYNEQFF.

The gene calls are TRBV5-6 and TRBJ1-5; 7 bases line up with TRBD1. The CDR3 has 15 amino acids. Per germline, CDR1 SGHDT and CDR2 YYEEEE. The trim removed 2 bases at V and 7 bases at J, leaving 9 bases unmatched. CDR3 loop: CASSFEGAGNQPQHF. Here the CDR3 DNA reads TGTGCCAGCAGCTTCGAGGGGGCAGGGAACCAGCCCCAGCATTTT.

This clone was detected a few times. The chain carries TRBV5-5 and TRBJ2-3; 9 bases are a match to TRBD2. Trimming removed 1 base from V and 2 bases from J; junction bases left unmatched: 8. The germline V gene has CDR1 SGHKS and CDR2 YYEKEE (reference sequence). CDR3 length: 17 amino acids. In nucleotides, the CDR3 is TGTGCCAGCAGCTTGTTCGCACTAGCGGGCAACACAGATACGCAGTATTTT. Translation: CASSLFALAGNTDTQYF.

CDR3 in DNA: TGTGCCAGCAGCGATGGGACTAGCGGGATCATGGGCAATGAGCAGTTCTTC. The encoded protein is CASSDGTSGIMGNEQFF. The chain employs TRBV9 and TRBJ2-1, with 13 bases matching TRBD2. CDR1 and CDR2 (germline): SGDLS, YYNGEE. The junction had 9 bases not matched to a gene; V was cut back by 3 bases and J by 6 bases. This CDR3 spans 17 amino acids.

The chain uses TRBV29-1 and TRBJ1-1; TRBD1 might be the D (6 bases). The V gene's germline CDR1 is SQVTM and CDR2 ANQGSEA. V was pared by 5 bases and J by 1 base, with 11 bases between. The CDR3 totals 13 residues. CDR3 DNA: TGCAGCGTTAGACCGGGACAGAACACTGAAGCTTTCTTT. It is translated as CSVRPGQNTEAFF.

This clone was counted once. The chain carries TRBV5-5 and TRBJ2-2; 7 positions match TRBD2. This CDR3 has 15 residues. The V gene end was trimmed by 0 bases and the J gene end by 5 bases; junction bases not matched to a gene: 4. Germline V lookup: CDR1 SGHKS, CDR2 YYEKEE (reference sequence). The CDR3 sequence: CASSLEASGTGELFF. The CDR3 region has the DNA TGTGCCAGCAGCTTGGAGGCTAGCGGTACCGGGGAGCTGTTTTTT.

The gene calls are TRBV21-1 and TRBJ1-4; TRBD1, the table's D call, lacks a check against the DNA. TRBV21-1 is classified as a pseudogene. CDR3 size: 16 residues. The CDR3 reads CASSNNRDRLNEKLFF. The DNA for the CDR3 is TGTGCCAGCAGCAACAACCGGGACAGGTTAAATGAAAAACTGTTTTTT.

V usage is TRBV5-1 and J usage is TRBJ1-1; D is possibly TRBD1 (5 bases). The V gene lost 5 bases and the J gene lost 5 bases, with 25 bases spanning the gap. Germline assignment: CDR1 SGHRS and CDR2 YFSETQ. The CDR3 loop spans 17 amino acids. The CDR3 sequence is CASRARQGVREGTEAFF. The DNA of the CDR3 is TGCGCCAGCAGAGCCCGCCAGGGTGTGCGGGAAGGAACTGAAGCTTTCTTT. Combining the CDR3 with reference TRBV5-1 and TRBJ1-1 gives the whole variable domain KAGVTQTPRYLIKTRGQQVTLSCSPISGHRSVSWYQQTPGQGLQFLFEYFSETQRNKGNFPGRFSGRQFSNSRSEMNVSTLELGDSALYLCASRARQGVREGTEAFFGQGTRLTVV.

The chain uses TRBV19 and TRBJ2-3, with D possibly TRBD2 on 6 matching bases. The CDR3 length is 20 residues. V lost 0 bases and J 1 base, leaving 23 bases between the germline ends. Germline CDR1 reads LNHDA; CDR2 reads SQIVND (reference sequence). The CDR3 DNA reads as TGTGCCAGTAGTATAGATCAAAGGCGGGACCGTCTCGCGGGCACAGATACGCAGTATTTT. This gives the protein CASSIDQRRDRLAGTDTQYF.

A few counts support this clone. The V gene is TRBV24-1, the J gene TRBJ2-5, with 10 bases aligning to TRBD2. CDR3 length: 16 residues. V lost 4 bases to trimming and J lost 5 bases; unmatched junction nucleotides: 9. Germline V gene lookup returns CDR1 KGHDR and CDR2 SFDVKD. The CDR3 bases are TGTGCCACCAGTGACCCCCGGATAGCGGGAGGTGAGACCCAGTACTTC. Protein product: CATSDPRIAGGETQYF.

The chain uses TRBV2 and TRBJ2-7, with 9 positions matching TRBD2. Trimming took 2 bases from V and 2 from J; bases not matched to a gene: 4. The germline V gene has CDR1 SNHLY and CDR2 FYNNEI. There are 15 residues in the CDR3. This CDR3 reads CASSEWPSGTYEQYF. CDR3 nucleotides: TGTGCCAGCAGTGAATGGCCTAGCGGGACCTACGAGCAGTACTTC.

The chain employs TRBV6-5 and TRBJ1-2; TRBD1 might be the D (5 bases). Germline lookup yields CDR1 MNHEY and CDR2 SVGAGI. V dropped 2 bases and J dropped 3 bases, with 13 bases sitting between them. This CDR3 has 15 residues. The CDR3 is CASSYTQGLYYGYTF. CDR3 sequence (DNA): TGTGCCAGCAGTTACACCCAGGGTCTATACTATGGCTACACCTTC.

This chain joins TRBV7-9 and TRBJ2-1; maybe TRBD1 (6 bases). Germline assignment: CDR1 SEHNR and CDR2 FQNEAQ (reference sequence). The V end lost 0 bases, the J end lost 6 bases, and 12 bases lay between the germline ends. CDR3 length equals 15 residues. Here the CDR3 reads CASSLAPPDSNEQFF. CDR3 coding DNA: TGTGCCAGCAGCTTAGCCCCCCCGGACAGCAATGAGCAGTTCTTC.

This clone was seen a handful of times. This chain joins TRBV2 and TRBJ2-1; TRBD1 matches at 9 bases. Germline V CDR1 and CDR2: SNHLY, FYNNEI. With V trimmed by 8 bases and J by 0 bases, 2 bases remained unmatched. CDR3 length: 14 amino acids. Here the CDR3 reads CASGDRDSYNEQFF. In DNA, the CDR3 is TGTGCCAGCGGGGACAGGGACTCCTACAATGAGCAGTTCTTC. Using reference TRBV2 and TRBJ2-1 for the parts outside the CDR3, the full variable domain is EPEVTQTPSHQVTQMGQEVILRCVPISNHLYFYWYRQILGQKVEFLVSFYNNEISEKSEIFDDQFSVERPDGSNFTLKIRSTKLEDSAMYFCASGDRDSYNEQFFGPGTRLTVL.

This clone appeared a single time. The J gene is TRBJ1-3, the V gene TRBV6-5; TRBD1 aligns across 7 bases. The germline V gene encodes CDR1 MNHEY and CDR2 SVGAGI. The trim removed 4 bases at V and 3 bases at J, leaving 6 bases unmatched. The CDR3 has 15 residues. The CDR3 reads CASSFTGAGGNTIYF. The CDR3 bases are TGTGCCAGCAGTTTCACAGGGGCGGGTGGAAACACCATATATTTT.

The chain is built from TRBV4-3 and TRBJ2-6; no firm D call. Trimming took off 4 bases at V and 0 bases at J, with 13 bases between the two ends. This CDR3 contains 17 residues. Per germline, CDR1 LGHNA and CDR2 YSLEER. In DNA, the CDR3 is TGCGCCAGCAGCCCGTTCGCACTGGTCTCTGGGGCCAACGTCCTGACTTTC. It encodes CASSPFALVSGANVLTF.

This chain links TRBV7-2 with TRBJ2-3, with D uncertain. Trimming took 0 bases from V and 5 from J, leaving 9 bases between them. This CDR3 is 14 amino acids long. Germline CDR1 is SGHTA and CDR2 is FQGNSA. For the CDR3, the DNA is TGTGCCAGCAGCTTAGCTATGAGGCAAGATACGCAGTATTTT. Protein product: CASSLAMRQDTQYF.

V is TRBV7-9 and J is TRBJ2-2; possible D gene TRBD2, 7 bases. Germline V gene lookup returns CDR1 SEHNR and CDR2 FQNEAQ (reference sequence). V was shortened by 5 bases and J by 4 bases, with 20 bases between the two germline ends. CDR3 length equals 17 residues. DNA for the CDR3: TGTGCCAGCAGCCCCCCTTCGTGGGGAGGGGGCACCGGGGAGCTGTTTTTT. Its translation: CASSPPSWGGGTGELFF.

This sequence joins TRBV27 and TRBJ2-7, with 7 bases matching TRBD1. The length of the CDR3 is 16 residues. Germline V gene lookup returns CDR1 MNHEY and CDR2 SMNVEV (reference sequence). The V gene end was trimmed by 3 bases and the J gene end by 5 bases; junction bases not matched to a gene: 13. CDR3 region: CASSFTQTRGRDEQYF. CDR3 DNA: TGTGCCAGCAGTTTCACTCAGACGAGGGGGCGCGACGAGCAGTACTTC.

There are a few counts of this clone. V is TRBV5-1 and J is TRBJ2-7, with TRBD2 matching over 13 bases. Trimming removed 3 bases from V and 7 bases from J; junction bases left unmatched: 10. Germline V lookup: CDR1 SGHRS, CDR2 YFSETQ. The CDR3 runs to 16 residues. CDR3: CASSWTSGSPPGEQYF. The CDR3 DNA sequence: TGCGCCAGCAGCTGGACTAGCGGGAGCCCTCCGGGTGAGCAGTACTTC.

V is TRBV19 and J is TRBJ2-7; tentative D call: TRBD1 (5 bases). The CDR3 is made up of 14 amino acids. V was pared by 1 base and J by 0 bases, with 7 bases between. Germline assignment: CDR1 LNHDA and CDR2 SQIVND (reference sequence). The CDR3 DNA sequence: TGTGCCAGTAGTATAGCCCAGGGCTCCTACGAGCAGTACTTC. It is translated as CASSIAQGSYEQYF.

CDR3 DNA sequence: TGTGCCAGCTCATTCGACAGGTTGCAGACCCAGTACTTC. Protein sequence: CASSFDRLQTQYF. The chain joins TRBV18 to TRBJ2-5, with D possibly matching TRBD1 (6 bases). The CDR3 is made up of 13 amino acids. In germline, CDR1 is KGHSH, CDR2 LQKENI. Trimming left V 5 bases short and J 6 bases short, with 13 bases between.

This chain joins TRBV5-8 and TRBJ1-2; D is undetermined. CDR1 is SGHTS and CDR2 is YDEGEE in the germline V gene. Trimming took 2 bases from V and 5 from J, leaving 10 bases between them. This CDR3 spans 13 amino acids. The CDR3 coding sequence is TGTGCCAGCAGCTTTATGAGGAGTTATGGCTACACCTTC. This encodes CASSFMRSYGYTF.

V usage is TRBV6-2 or TRBV6-3 and J usage is TRBJ1-3, with no clear D. In germline, CDR1 is MNHEY, CDR2 SVGEGT. Trimming shortened V by 5 bases and J by 0 bases, and 5 bases separated the two germline ends. The CDR3 loop spans 13 amino acids. The CDR3 bases are TGTGCCAGCAGTGCCAGCTCTGGAAACACCATATATTTT. It is translated as CASSASSGNTIYF.

CDR3 DNA sequence: TGTGCCAGCAGCCGATACAGGGGGCCCACCGGGGAGCTGTTTTTT. Translation: CASSRYRGPTGELFF. The V and J genes are TRBV2 and TRBJ2-2; 9 bases are a match to TRBD1. The V gene's germline CDR1 is SNHLY and CDR2 FYNNEI. Trimming at V came to 6 bases and at J to 4 bases, leaving 6 bases not matched to a gene. The CDR3 extends over 15 amino acids.

V gene TRBV4-1 combines with J gene TRBJ2-3; TRBD2 agrees at 8 bases. CDR3 length equals 17 residues. CDR1 MGHRA and CDR2 YSYEKL come from the germline V gene. With 2 bases clipped from V and 2 bases from J, the junction kept 9 bases outside the gene matches. CDR3 DNA sequence: TGCGCCAGCAGCCAACTCACAGCGGGAGCGGACACAGATACGCAGTATTTT. This sequence encodes CASSQLTAGADTDTQYF.